A single sample gave rise to the 10 T cell receptor beta chains below, sequenced in a study of CD8 T cells in ankylosing spondylitis. Study conclusions and caveats: What seemed typical of ankylosing spondylitis blood was a TCR beta motif built from 8 or 9 highly homologous variants.

TCRdb ran MiXCR on the 5' RACE reads and lists one entry per CDR3 protein. Of approximately 440,000 distinct CDR3 sequences listed, 15% to 20% are singletons. No antigen has been identified for these receptors. Sequenced material: blood, either unsorted or a sorted T cell fraction (not recorded which). The receptors were sampled from a male donor with ankylosing spondylitis.

V usage is TRBV7-9 and J usage is TRBJ1-3, with 8 bases identical to TRBD1. V shed 4 bases and J 2 bases; nucleotides not matched to a gene: 4. There are 15 residues in the CDR3. Looked up from germline, CDR1 is SEHNR and CDR2 is FQNEAQ (reference sequence). The CDR3 region is CASSSRDRTGNTIYF. CDR3 coding DNA: TGTGCCAGCAGCTCGAGGGACAGGACTGGAAACACCATATATTTT.

The chain combines TRBV12-3 or TRBV12-4 with TRBJ1-2; D uncertain. CDR3 length: 14 residues. V was cut by 4 bases and J by 4 bases, with 13 bases left in between. CDR3 DNA sequence: TGTGCCAGCAGTTCAGAAGACCAGGTCTATGGCTACACCTTC. Translating it yields CASSSEDQVYGYTF.

The gene calls are TRBV12-5 and TRBJ2-1, with a tentative D call TRBD1 (6 bases). Deletions cut 6 bases from V and 6 bases from J, with 12 bases between. CDR3 length: 13 residues. Germline CDR1 is LGHNT and CDR2 is FRNRAP. CDR3 loop: CASGSQQGNEQFF. As DNA, the CDR3 is TGTGCTAGTGGCTCCCAACAGGGCAATGAGCAGTTCTTC. Based on the CDR3 plus reference TRBV12-5 and TRBJ2-1, the full variable domain is DARVTQTPRHKVTEMGQEVTMRCQPILGHNTVFWYRQTMMQGLELLAYFRNRAPLDDSGMPKDRFSAEMPDATLATLKIQPSEPRDSAVYFCASGSQQGNEQFFGPGTRLTVL.

Details on this clonotype: A much bigger clone sits one base away, suggesting this may be a read error. V is TRBV7-6 and J is TRBJ2-2; 7 bases are shared with TRBD2. Germline lookup yields CDR1 SGHVS and CDR2 FNYEAQ. J lost 7 bases, V lost 10 bases, and 15 bases had no gene match. The CDR3 loop spans 15 amino acids. The CDR3 protein is CANRPWREPHGELFF. Here the CDR3 DNA reads TGTGCCAACAGACCCTGGCGGGAGCCCCACGGGGAGCTGTTTTTT.

The V and J genes are TRBV20-1 and TRBJ2-1; TRBD2 is a possible D gene (6 bases). CDR1 and CDR2 (germline): DFQATT, SNEGSKA (reference sequence). Trimming stripped 0 bases from V and 9 bases from J, with 12 bases between. This CDR3 comprises 13 residues. The CDR3 region is CSAREGPGGEQFF. CDR3 coding DNA: TGCAGTGCTAGAGAAGGGCCCGGGGGTGAGCAGTTCTTC.

The CDR3 spells CASSIAGVTEAFF. The CDR3 DNA reads TGTGCCAGCAGCATCGCAGGGGTTACTGAAGCTTTCTTT. J is TRBJ1-1 and V is TRBV12-3 or TRBV12-4; possibly TRBD1 for D (6 bases). V was shortened by 6 bases and J by 5 bases, with 13 bases between the two germline ends. This CDR3 comprises 13 residues.

The rearrangement joins TRBV30 to TRBJ1-5, with D possibly TRBD1 on 5 matching bases. Between the trimmed V and J ends, which lost 4 bases and 2 bases, there was a span of 9 bases. CDR1 is GTSNPN, CDR2 SVGIG, per germline (reference sequence). This CDR3 region has 13 residues. The CDR3 nucleotides are TGTGCCTGGACCACAGGCGGCAATCAGCCCCAGCATTTT. It yields the protein CAWTTGGNQPQHF.

This clonotype was seen a few times. The chain uses TRBV20-1 and TRBJ2-5, with a weak D call TRBD1 (6 bases). Between the trimmed V and J ends, which lost 0 bases and 3 bases, there was a span of 14 bases. Germline assignment: CDR1 DFQATT and CDR2 SNEGSKA (reference sequence). CDR3 length equals 15 residues. The CDR3 sequence: CSARDMVRGKETQYF. The CDR3 nucleotides are TGCAGTGCTAGAGATATGGTTAGGGGGAAAGAGACCCAGTACTTC.

This clonotype occurred many times. The rearrangement uses TRBV5-1 and TRBJ1-3, with D maybe TRBD1 (5 bases). CDR3 size: 16 residues. Germline CDR1 and CDR2: SGHRS and YFSETQ. V was shortened by 0 bases and J by 2 bases, with 12 bases between the two germline ends. The CDR3 DNA follows: TGCGCCAGCAGCTTGGTTCAGCCGGACACTGGAAACACCATATATTTT. Its protein is CASSLVQPDTGNTIYF. Together with reference TRBV5-1 and TRBJ1-3, the CDR3 gives the full variable domain: KAGVTQTPRYLIKTRGQQVTLSCSPISGHRSVSWYQQTPGQGLQFLFEYFSETQRNKGNFPGRFSGRQFSNSRSEMNVSTLELGDSALYLCASSLVQPDTGNTIYFGEGSWLTVV.

This clonotype was picked up a small number of times. The CDR3 DNA sequence: TGCGCCAGCAGCTTGTCGGGGGACACGGACTATGGCTACACCTTC. Amino acid sequence: CASSLSGDTDYGYTF. The rearrangement links TRBV5-1 to TRBJ1-2; D is possibly TRBD1 (6 bases). V was cut by 1 base and J by 3 bases, with 13 bases left in between. Germline V gene sequence: CDR1 SGHRS, CDR2 YFSETQ. This CDR3 contains 15 residues. The entire variable domain, with the rest obtained from reference TRBV5-1 and TRBJ1-2, is as follows: KAGVTQTPRYLIKTRGQQVTLSCSPISGHRSVSWYQQTPGQGLQFLFEYFSETQRNKGNFPGRFSGRQFSNSRSEMNVSTLELGDSALYLCASSLSGDTDYGYTFGSGTRLTVV.